This TCR beta chain is from a study of CD8 T cells in Susac syndrome. Study as a whole: Roughly 6 sequenced Susac syndrome patients had clinically active disease, while 8 or 9 were in remission. Patients with Susac syndrome were therapy-naive, taking corticosteroids, with some also receiving intravenous immunoglobulin, or taking intravenous immunoglobulin alone at the time their blood was drawn.

From blood CD8+ and CD4+ T cells, the TCR beta chain was sequenced. The authors negatively isolated CD8+ and CD4+ T cells and FACS-enriched TEMRA cells. With random hexamers, 0.5 to 1 ug RNA was reverse transcribed. TCRdb re-analysed the immunoSEQ multiplex PCR reads in MiXCR, keeping a single row per CDR3 protein. In the table there are approximately 150,000 distinct CDR3 sequences, approximately 95% of which are singletons. The clonotype comes from a human donor with Susac syndrome. Sequencing input: CD4+ T cells from PBMCs.

CDR3: CASSPAAGTNEKLFF. In DNA, the CDR3 is TGTGCCAGCAGTCCAGCGGCGGGGACTAATGAAAAACTGTTTTTT. V gene TRBV25-1 combines with J gene TRBJ1-4; no clear D gene. The germline V and J ends were trimmed by 5 bases and 2 bases, with 12 bases remaining between them. The CDR3 has 15 residues. The V gene's germline CDR1 is MGHDK and CDR2 SYGVNS.